The next 13 T cell receptor beta chains were all read from a single sample in a study of blood T cells in healthy people across ages. Through a sample-barcoded 5' primer and a J-beta primer mix, a second PCR was run for about 6 to 11 cycles. TCRdb re-called the 5' RACE reads through MiXCR, storing one row per CDR3 protein. This table has around 800,000 distinct CDR3 sequences, approximately 53% appearing once. The sequenced sample was blood. All receptors come from an elderly man in good health.

This chain joins TRBV12-3 or TRBV12-4 and TRBJ2-7; perhaps D is TRBD1 or TRBD2 (5 bases each). The CDR3 extends over 14 amino acids. V shed 1 base and J shed 5 bases, with 12 bases lying between them. CDR3 coding DNA: TGTGCCAGCAGTTTAGGAGGGGAGTGCGACGAGCAGTACTTC. The encoded protein is CASSLGGECDEQYF.

This chain joins TRBV20-1 and TRBJ2-5; D is perhaps TRBD2 (6 bases). In germline, CDR1 is DFQATT, CDR2 SNEGSKA (reference sequence). The V and J ends lost 6 bases and 3 bases respectively, with 17 bases between them. The length of the CDR3 is 14 residues. CDR3 region: CSAARNSGKETQYF. The CDR3 DNA reads as TGCAGTGCCGCTAGGAATAGCGGTAAAGAGACCCAGTACTTC.

This chain uses TRBV20-1 with TRBJ2-1, with D perhaps TRBD1 or TRBD2 (7 bases each). In germline, CDR1 is DFQATT, CDR2 SNEGSKA (reference sequence). Trimming pared 6 bases from V and 3 bases from J, leaving 15 bases between. This CDR3 region has 14 residues. CDR3 in DNA: TGCAGTGCCAGGGGGGGTATACGCTACAATGAGCAGTTCTTC. This gives the protein CSARGGIRYNEQFF.

There are a few counts of this clonotype. The chain joins TRBV21-1 to TRBJ2-6; the D call of TRBD1 is as the table states it, not checked on the DNA. TRBV21-1 is reported as a pseudogene. The length of the CDR3 is 17 residues. The CDR3 DNA is TGTGCCAGCAGCAAAGTTCGTAAGGGGTTTGGGGCCAACGTCCTGACTTTC. It codes for CASSKVRKGFGANVLTF.

This chain links TRBV2 with TRBJ2-1; TRBD2 aligns across 9 bases. This CDR3 is built from 15 residues. After removal of 6 bases from V and 8 bases from J, the junction contained 11 bases not matched to a gene. Germline V gene data show CDR1 as SNHLY and CDR2 as FYNNEI. CDR3 sequence: CASRKGTSWRDEQFF. The DNA for the CDR3 is TGTGCCAGCAGGAAGGGGACTAGCTGGCGGGATGAGCAGTTCTTC.

This chain links TRBV28 with TRBJ2-7; 8 bases match TRBD2. The trim removed 8 bases at V and 3 bases at J, leaving 9 bases unmatched. Germline V lookup: CDR1 MDHEN, CDR2 SYDVKM. The CDR3 extends over 14 amino acids. The CDR3 DNA is TGTGCCAGCGACAGCCCTAGCGGGTACTACGAGCAGTACTTC. Translating gives CASDSPSGYYEQYF.

J is TRBJ2-7 and V is TRBV5-1, with 9 bases lining up with TRBD1. TRBJ2-1 matches the DNA end more closely, so the J call is doubtful. The CDR3 is 16 residues long. CDR1 and CDR2 (germline): SGHRS, YFSETQ. The DNA of the CDR3 is TGCGCCAGCAGCTCACGCGGACAGGGGCCGCTTGATGAGCAGTTCTTC. Amino acid sequence: CASSSRGQGPLDEQFF.

This clonotype was observed once. The V call is TRBV20-1, the J call TRBJ2-7, with 7 bases lining up with TRBD2. The junction had 9 bases not matched to a gene; V was cut back by 2 bases and J by 2 bases. The germline CDR1 and CDR2 sequences are DFQATT and SNEGSKA (reference sequence). CDR3 length equals 15 residues. CDR3 DNA: TGCAGTGCTAGATCTACTAGCGCAGAGACCTACGAGCAGTACTTC. Translating gives CSARSTSAETYEQYF.

This clonotype has a handful of counts. The V gene is TRBV28, the J gene TRBJ2-7; weak D call: TRBD2 (5 bases). V shed 6 bases and J shed 6 bases, with 12 bases lying between them. CDR3 size: 12 residues. The germline CDR1 and CDR2 sequences are MDHEN and SYDVKM. CDR3: CASRGDTAEQYF. CDR3 in DNA: TGTGCCAGCAGGGGAGACACGGCCGAGCAGTACTTC.

This rearrangement joins TRBV24-1 to TRBJ2-1; 9 bases line up with TRBD1. This CDR3 is built from 13 residues. Germline V gene data show CDR1 as KGHDR and CDR2 as SFDVKD. J lost 8 bases, V lost 10 bases, and 8 bases had no gene match. CDR3 region: CATPGQGVDEQFF. The CDR3, as DNA: TGTGCCACTCCGGGACAGGGTGTCGATGAGCAGTTCTTC.

The V call is TRBV29-1, the J call TRBJ2-5, with 10 nucleotides matching TRBD1. CDR1 SQVTM and CDR2 ANQGSEA come from the germline V gene. The CDR3 totals 11 residues. The trim removed 6 bases at V and 5 bases at J, leaving 0 bases unmatched. CDR3: CSVGQGETQYF. The CDR3 DNA reads TGCAGCGTGGGACAGGGGGAGACCCAGTACTTC. The full variable domain, its missing parts supplied by reference TRBV29-1 and TRBJ2-5, is SAVISQKPSRDICQRGTSLTIQCQVDSQVTMMFWYRQQPGQSLTLIATANQGSEATYESGFVIDKFPISRPNLTFSTLTVSNMSPEDSSIYLCSVGQGETQYFGPGTRLLVL.

CDR3 in amino acids: CASRRPTGSPYEQYF. The CDR3 region has the DNA TGTGCCAGCAGGCGCCCAACAGGGTCGCCCTACGAGCAGTACTTC. The chain joins TRBV27 to TRBJ2-7, with D possibly being TRBD1 (6 bases). The V end lost 6 bases, the J end lost 2 bases, and 17 bases lay between the germline ends. The CDR3 runs to 15 residues. Germline CDR1 and CDR2: MNHEY and SMNVEV (reference sequence).

In this sample, this clonotype turned up a few times. CDR3 nucleotides: TGTGCCAGCAGAGGGGGCGCGGGAAGCTCCTACGAGCAGTACTTC. This sequence encodes CASRGGAGSSYEQYF. This chain uses TRBV25-1 with TRBJ2-7; D is perhaps TRBD1 (7 bases). CDR1 MGHDK and CDR2 SYGVNS come from the germline V gene. V was trimmed by 6 bases and J by 0 bases, leaving 15 bases between them. CDR3 size: 15 residues.